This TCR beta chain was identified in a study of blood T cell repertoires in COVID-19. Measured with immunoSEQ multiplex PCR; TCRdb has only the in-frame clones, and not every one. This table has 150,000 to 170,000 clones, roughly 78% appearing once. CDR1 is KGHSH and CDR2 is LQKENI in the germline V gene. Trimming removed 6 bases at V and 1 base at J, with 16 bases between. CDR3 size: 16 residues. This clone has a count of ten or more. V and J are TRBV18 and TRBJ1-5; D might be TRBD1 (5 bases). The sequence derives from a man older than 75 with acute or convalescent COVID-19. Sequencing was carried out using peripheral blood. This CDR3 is CASSSNPRASNQPQHF. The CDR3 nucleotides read TGTGCCAGCTCCTCTAACCCCAGGGCGAGCAATCAGCCCCAGCATTTT. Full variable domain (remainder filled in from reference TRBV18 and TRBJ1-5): NAGVMQNPRHLVRRRGQEARLRCSPMKGHSHVYWYRQLPEEGLKFMVYLQKENIIDESGMPKERFSAEFPKEGPSILRIQQVVRGDSAAYFCASSSNPRASNQPQHFGDGTRLSIL.